This T cell receptor (beta chain) was recorded in a study of radiotherapy plus CTLA-4 blockade in lung cancer. Study findings and constraints: Radiotherapy plus ipilimumab was followed by expansion in blood of tumor-derived TCR clones.

Sequenced by immunoSEQ multiplex PCR; TCRdb stores in-frame clones only, minus some. The repertoire holds 35,000 to 40,000 clones, with 72% as singletons. Patients in the study, people with chemo-refractory metastatic non-small-cell lung cancer, received focal radiation plus ipilimumab CTLA-4 blockade. Remarks on this clone: What it binds is unknown.

Trimming removed 1 base at V and 4 bases at J, with 15 bases between. In germline, CDR1 is SGHRS, CDR2 YFSETQ. CDR3 length: 15 amino acids. This chain uses TRBV5-1 with TRBJ2-7; weak D call: TRBD2 (6 bases). The origin of this receptor is a human donor with non-small cell lung cancer who had stable disease on radiotherapy plus ipilimumab. Sequencing was performed on peripheral blood, taken from a patient treated with radiotherapy plus ipilimumab. CDR3 amino acids: CASSLFGGGLYEQYF. The CDR3 DNA is TGCGCCAGCAGCTTGTTTGGGGGAGGCTTGTACGAGCAGTACTTC.